This TCR beta chain was observed in a study of cytomegalovirus exposure and HLA in healthy donors. Study-wide context: Clustering assigned around 77% of the roughly 400 genotyped donors to the Caucasian-associated ancestry cluster. Study conclusions and caveats: Researchers catalogued roughly 150 TCR beta chains as cytomegalovirus-associated. The study reported that TCR beta sequences accurately predicted HLA-A and HLA-B alleles in most subjects.

The CDR3 has 14 residues. Germline V CDR1 and CDR2: SNHLY, FYNNEI. With 7 bases removed from V and 0 bases from J, the gap between germline ends came to 7 bases. Amplification used 60 Vbeta primers and 13 Jbeta primers. Data came from immunoSEQ multiplex PCR; TCRdb stores just in-frame clones and leaves some out. The table has about 90,000 clones, roughly 74% seen once. Concerning this clone itself: As yet, its antigen is unknown.

The gene calls are TRBV2 and TRBJ2-6, with no clear D. The sequence derives from a woman younger than 30 in good health and CMV-seropositive. Sequencing input: PBMCs. This chain's CDR3 is CASKLGSGANVLTF. The CDR3 DNA is TGTGCCAGCAAGCTAGGCTCTGGGGCCAACGTCCTGACTTTC.